What follows is one TCR beta chain and its context. TCRdb's copy holds only in-frame clones and misses some; the assay was immunoSEQ multiplex PCR. Of some 490,000 clones listed, roughly nine tenths are singletons. The data belong to a study of blood T cell repertoires in COVID-19. The CDR3 consists of 16 residues. The V gene lost 4 bases and the J gene lost 0 bases, with 13 bases spanning the gap. Germline values: CDR1 MNHEY, CDR2 SVGAGI. This chain uses TRBV6-5 with TRBJ1-3; D unresolved. The TCR was taken from a woman in her sixties who had recovered from COVID-19. The sample consisted of PBMCs or T cells enriched from blood (not recorded which). CDR3 DNA: TGTGCCAGCAGTTCCGCCCTTGGAGGCTCTGGAAACACCATATATTTT. It codes for CASSSALGGSGNTIYF.